The 10 T cell receptor beta chains in this list originate from one sample, sequenced in a study of T cell responses to AZD1222 COVID-19 vaccine. TCRdb's table, derived via immunoSEQ multiplex PCR, lists solely in-frame clones and lacks some. This sample has about 110,000 clones, with approximately 85% found just once. The sample consisted of peripheral blood, taken on day 0 of MenACWY control vaccination. These receptors were obtained from an adult in good health.

The chain is built from TRBV4-2 and TRBJ2-7, with D possibly TRBD1 on 6 matching bases. Germline-derived CDR1 and CDR2 are LGHNA and YNFKEQ. V was pared by 5 bases and J by 12 bases, with 20 bases between. This CDR3 spans 13 amino acids. CDR3 residues: CASSSTDSRRLYF. As DNA, the CDR3 is TGTGCCAGCAGCTCGACGGACAGCCGCCGTCTGTACTTC.

The chain couples TRBV12-3 or TRBV12-4 to TRBJ2-7; no reliable D call. This CDR3 contains 13 residues. Trimming left V 1 base short and J 1 base short, with 5 bases between. CDR3 region: CASSLGLSYEQYF. CDR3 in DNA: TGTGCCAGCAGTTTAGGGCTATCCTACGAGCAGTACTTC.

The V call is TRBV7-2, the J call TRBJ2-1; 9 nucleotides align to TRBD1. The CDR3 consists of 16 residues. Looked up from germline, CDR1 is SGHTA and CDR2 is FQGNSA. The J segment lost 1 base and the V segment lost 5 bases, leaving 6 bases of the junction unmatched. The CDR3 DNA reads TGTGCCAGCAGCCCCCAGACAGGGGGTTCCTACAATGAGCAGTTCTTC. The encoded protein is CASSPQTGGSYNEQFF.

The J gene is TRBJ1-2, the V gene TRBV5-8; the match to TRBD1 covers 8 bases. The CDR3 spans 13 residues. Per germline, CDR1 SGHTS and CDR2 YDEGEE. J was trimmed by 8 bases and V by 0 bases; bases with no gene match: 3. The CDR3 sequence is CASSLGTGQGYTF. As DNA, the CDR3 is TGTGCCAGCAGCTTGGGGACAGGGCAAGGCTACACCTTC. The complete variable domain, with remaining parts taken from reference TRBV5-8 and TRBJ1-2, reads EAGVTQSPTHLIKTRGQQATLRCSPISGHTSVYWYQQALGLGLQFLLWYDEGEERNRGNFPPRFSGRQFPNYSSELNVNALELEDSALYLCASSLGTGQGYTFGSGTRLTVV.

The V gene is TRBV30, the J gene TRBJ1-5; D is unclear. This CDR3 comprises 13 residues. The germline V and J ends were trimmed by 1 base and 5 bases, with 9 bases remaining between them. Germline V lookup: CDR1 GTSNPN, CDR2 SVGIG (reference sequence). The CDR3 spells CAWSGSRDQPQHF. DNA for the CDR3: TGTGCCTGGAGTGGTAGTAGAGATCAGCCCCAGCATTTT.

The chain employs TRBV18 and TRBJ2-6, with D possibly being TRBD1 (6 bases). The CDR3 extends over 17 amino acids. V was clipped by 2 bases and J by 0 bases, with 11 bases between them. The germline V gene has CDR1 KGHSH and CDR2 LQKENI. This chain's CDR3 is CASSPFTRGSGANVLTF. In DNA, the CDR3 is TGTGCCAGCTCACCATTCACCAGGGGCTCTGGGGCCAACGTCCTGACTTTC.

The CDR3 protein is CASSRTDGRKLFF. CDR3 sequence (DNA): TGTGCCAGCAGCCGAACAGACGGGCGAAAACTGTTTTTT. The rearrangement joins TRBV5-6 to TRBJ1-4; D remains unclear. Germline CDR1 SGHDT, CDR2 YYEEEE. V was shortened by 4 bases and J by 10 bases, with 14 bases between the two germline ends. CDR3 size: 13 residues.

The gene calls are TRBV25-1 and TRBJ2-7; 7 bases match TRBD2. Germline V lookup: CDR1 MGHDK, CDR2 SYGVNS. This CDR3 contains 15 residues. V lost 3 bases and J lost 3; bases outside the gene matches: 8. The CDR3 coding sequence is TGTGCCAGCAGTGACACCGGGACGGGGGGCTACGAGCAGTACTTC. This translates into CASSDTGTGGYEQYF.

J is TRBJ2-1 and V is TRBV7-6; 9 bases align to TRBD2. Germline values: CDR1 SGHVS, CDR2 FNYEAQ. V lost 2 bases to trimming and J lost 9 bases; unmatched junction nucleotides: 11. The CDR3 consists of 16 residues. The CDR3 DNA is TGTGCCAGCAGCTTATCTTATAGCGGGAGTTCAATTGAGCAGTTCTTC. Protein: CASSLSYSGSSIEQFF.

The chain has TRBV7-9 and TRBJ1-4; 7 bases line up with TRBD1. CDR1 SEHNR and CDR2 FQNEAQ come from the germline V gene (reference sequence). This CDR3 has 15 amino acids. With 6 bases clipped from V and 5 bases from J, the junction kept 9 bases outside the gene matches. CDR3 in DNA: TGTGCCAGCAGTCTAACCGGGACAGTAAATGAAAAACTGTTTTTT. Amino acid sequence: CASSLTGTVNEKLFF.